The next 15 T cell receptor beta chains were all read from a single sample in a study of blood T cell repertoires in COVID-19. The table came from immunoSEQ multiplex PCR; TCRdb's copy has only in-frame clones and leaves some out. The table lists 250,000 to 300,000 clones, 75% to 90% of them singletons. Sequenced sample: peripheral blood. These receptors were collected from a woman between 25 and 40 years old with active or convalescent COVID-19.

In its sample, this clone was seen once. CDR3: CATSDLRRGDTGELFF. For the CDR3, the DNA is TGTGCCACCAGTGATCTTAGGCGGGGAGACACCGGGGAGCTGTTTTTT. The chain recombines TRBV24-1 with TRBJ2-2, with a possible D match to TRBD2 (6 bases). CDR1 is KGHDR and CDR2 is SFDVKD in the germline V gene. Between the trimmed V and J ends, which lost 3 bases and 3 bases, there was a span of 13 bases. The CDR3 extends over 16 amino acids.

The DNA for the CDR3 is TGCGCCAGCAGCCAAACGGGAGCAGGAGGAACCTATAATTCACCCCTCCACTTT. Protein sequence: CASSQTGAGGTYNSPLHF. J is TRBJ1-6 and V is TRBV4-1; D not certain. Trimming took off 2 bases at V and 2 bases at J, with 16 bases between the two ends. The germline gives CDR1 MGHRA, CDR2 YSYEKL. The CDR3 covers 18 residues.

V and J are TRBV7-8 and TRBJ2-1; D remains unclear. The V end lost 5 bases, the J end lost 1 base, and 12 bases lay between the germline ends. The CDR3 covers 15 residues. Germline CDR1 is SGHVS and CDR2 is FQNEAQ. CDR3 sequence: CASSPYQTSYNEQFF. The CDR3 coding sequence is TGTGCCAGCAGCCCCTATCAAACTTCCTACAATGAGCAGTTCTTC.

The V call is TRBV6-2 or TRBV6-3, the J call TRBJ1-2; possibly TRBD1 for D (5 bases). The germline CDR1 and CDR2 sequences are MNHEY and SVGEGT. This CDR3 contains 14 residues. V was cut by 2 bases and J by 2 bases, with 9 bases left in between. The CDR3 loop is CASSYPGGNYGYTF. The CDR3 region has the DNA TGTGCCAGCAGTTACCCCGGGGGAAACTATGGCTACACCTTC.

This chain's CDR3 is CASSRTWTSGTDTQYF. The CDR3 DNA follows: TGCGCCAGCAGCCGCACCTGGACTAGCGGAACAGATACGCAGTATTTT. The chain couples TRBV4-3 to TRBJ2-3; 10 nucleotides agree with TRBD2. The CDR3 sequence is 16 residues long. The trim removed 4 bases at V and 3 bases at J, leaving 7 bases unmatched. CDR1 and CDR2 (germline): LGHNA, YSLEER.

The chain couples TRBV7-8 to TRBJ1-6, with 7 bases lining up with TRBD1. The V gene end was trimmed by 3 bases and the J gene end by 6 bases; junction bases not matched to a gene: 5. Per germline, CDR1 SGHVS and CDR2 FQNEAQ. This CDR3 is 15 amino acids long. Here the CDR3 reads CASSFGQGGNSPLHF. The DNA for the CDR3 is TGTGCCAGCAGCTTCGGGCAGGGGGGTAATTCACCCCTCCACTTT.

This clone was recorded a few times. The rearrangement links TRBV30 to TRBJ2-7; TRBD1 agrees at 11 bases. Germline CDR1 GTSNPN, CDR2 SVGIG (reference sequence). The CDR3 loop spans 16 amino acids. J was trimmed by 7 bases and V by 3 bases; bases with no gene match: 14. As DNA, the CDR3 is TGTGCCTGGAGACCTTTGCGGACAGGGGGCGCGGGAGAGCAGTACTTC. Translation gives CAWRPLRTGGAGEQYF. Complete variable domain (other parts from reference TRBV30 and TRBJ2-7): SQTIHQWPATLVQPVGSPLSLECTVEGTSNPNLYWYRQAAGRGLQLLFYSVGIGQISSEVPQNLSASRPQDRQFILSSKKLLLSDSGFYLCAWRPLRTGGAGEQYFGPGTRLTVT.

The genes are TRBV7-8 and TRBJ2-1, with D tentatively TRBD2 (6 bases). The CDR3 sequence is 16 residues long. Germline assignment: CDR1 SGHVS and CDR2 FQNEAQ. Between the trimmed V and J ends, which lost 2 bases and 8 bases, there was a span of 19 bases. CDR3 nucleotide sequence: TGTGCCAGCAGCTTAATGGGACTTCCGAAGTATGATGAGCAGTTCTTC. Residues: CASSLMGLPKYDEQFF. The complete variable domain, with remaining parts taken from reference TRBV7-8 and TRBJ2-1, reads GAGVSQSPRYKVAKRGQDVALRCDPISGHVSLFWYQQALGQGPEFLTYFQNEAQLDKSGLPSDRFFAERPEGSVSTLKIQRTQQEDSAVYLCASSLMGLPKYDEQFFGPGTRLTVL.

This clone was observed a few times. The chain uses TRBV9 and TRBJ1-2, with 10 bases matching TRBD1. Germline V gene data show CDR1 as SGDLS and CDR2 as YYNGEE. The CDR3 is made up of 13 amino acids. The ends lost 3 bases at V and 8 bases at J; junction bases unmatched: 4. CDR3 amino acids: CASSALTGGGYTF. CDR3 coding DNA: TGTGCCAGCAGCGCATTGACAGGGGGCGGCTACACCTTC.

The chain carries TRBV19 and TRBJ1-4; D uncertain. Trimming took off 6 bases at V and 5 bases at J, with 10 bases between the two ends. CDR1 and CDR2 from the germline V gene are LNHDA and SQIVND (reference sequence). This CDR3 region has 13 residues. The CDR3 spells CASSRGENEKLFF. The CDR3 DNA sequence: TGTGCCAGTAGCCGAGGAGAGAATGAAAAACTGTTTTTT.

Comment on this clone: Mismatch with germline at one junction end may stem from a read error. CDR3 sequence reads: CASSRRLNTEAFF. For the CDR3, the DNA is TGTGCTAGCAGCCGTCGGTTGAACACTGAAGCTTTCTTT. This chain links TRBV7-7 with TRBJ1-1, with D unclear. CDR1 and CDR2 from the germline V gene are SSHAT and FNYEAQ (reference sequence). The CDR3 is 13 residues long.

This clone appeared a single time. The V and J genes are TRBV2 and TRBJ1-2, with 9 bases matching TRBD1. With V trimmed by 4 bases and J by 4 bases, 4 bases remained unmatched. CDR3 length: 14 residues. CDR1 SNHLY and CDR2 FYNNEI come from the germline V gene. The CDR3 DNA reads TGTGCCAGCAGTGCGGGACAGGGATCCTATGGCTACACCTTC. This encodes CASSAGQGSYGYTF.

The genes are TRBV7-8 and TRBJ1-3; D remains unclear. CDR1 and CDR2 (germline): SGHVS, FQNEAQ. Trimming removed 2 bases at V and 7 bases at J, with 9 bases between. The CDR3 sequence is 13 residues long. CDR3 in DNA: TGTGCCAGCAGCTTAAGTCGCGGGAACACCATATATTTT. Residues: CASSLSRGNTIYF.

The genes are TRBV20-1 and TRBJ2-7; D remains unclear. The CDR3 is made up of 10 amino acids. V gave up 3 bases and J gave up 5 bases, with 5 bases separating them. Germline V gives CDR1 DFQATT, CDR2 SNEGSKA (reference sequence). CDR3 DNA sequence: TGCAGTGCTAGTCGGGACGAGCAGTACTTC. Its translation: CSASRDEQYF.

This chain joins TRBV4-3 and TRBJ1-1; D is unclear. In germline, CDR1 is LGHNA, CDR2 YSLEER. The CDR3 runs 13 residues. V was trimmed by 2 bases and J by 1 base, leaving 5 bases between them. CDR3 amino acids: CASSQTGNTEAFF. CDR3 sequence (DNA): TGCGCCAGCAGCCAAACTGGGAACACTGAAGCTTTCTTT.